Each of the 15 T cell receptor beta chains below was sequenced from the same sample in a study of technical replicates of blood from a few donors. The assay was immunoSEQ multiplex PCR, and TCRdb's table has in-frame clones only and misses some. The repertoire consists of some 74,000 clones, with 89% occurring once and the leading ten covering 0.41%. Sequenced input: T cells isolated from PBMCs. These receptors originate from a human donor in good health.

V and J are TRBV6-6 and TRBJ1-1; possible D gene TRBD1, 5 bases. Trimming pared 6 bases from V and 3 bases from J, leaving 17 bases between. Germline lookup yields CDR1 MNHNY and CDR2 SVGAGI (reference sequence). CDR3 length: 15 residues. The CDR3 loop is CASSENLDSYTEAFF. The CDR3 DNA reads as TGTGCCAGCAGCGAGAACCTTGACAGTTACACTGAAGCTTTCTTT.

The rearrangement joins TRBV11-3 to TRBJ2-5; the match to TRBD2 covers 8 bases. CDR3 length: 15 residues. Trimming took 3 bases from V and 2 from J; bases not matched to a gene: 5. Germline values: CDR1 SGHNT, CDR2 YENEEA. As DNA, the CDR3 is TGTGCCAGCAGCTTCTCTAGCGGGCGTCAAGAGACCCAGTACTTC. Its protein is CASSFSSGRQETQYF.

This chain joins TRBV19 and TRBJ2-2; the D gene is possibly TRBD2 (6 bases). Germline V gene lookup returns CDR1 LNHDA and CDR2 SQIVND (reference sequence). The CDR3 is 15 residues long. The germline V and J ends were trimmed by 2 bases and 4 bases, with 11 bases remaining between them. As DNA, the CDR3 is TGTGCCAGTAGTATAAAGCGGGTGGTCACCGGGGAGCTGTTTTTT. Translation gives CASSIKRVVTGELFF.

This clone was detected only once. The CDR3 protein is CASAPGQAYEQYF. The CDR3 coding sequence is TGTGCCAGCGCCCCGGGACAGGCCTACGAGCAGTACTTC. The V and J genes are TRBV2 and TRBJ2-7, with 8 bases lining up with TRBD1. The length of the CDR3 is 13 residues. The trim removed 8 bases at V and 2 bases at J, leaving 5 bases unmatched. Germline CDR1 is SNHLY and CDR2 is FYNNEI.

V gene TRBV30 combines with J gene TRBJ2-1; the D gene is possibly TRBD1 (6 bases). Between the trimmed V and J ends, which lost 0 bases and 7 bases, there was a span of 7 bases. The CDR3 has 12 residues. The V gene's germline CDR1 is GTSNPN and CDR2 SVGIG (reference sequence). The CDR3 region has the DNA TGTGCCTGGAGTGTTCAGGGGAATGAGCAGTTCTTC. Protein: CAWSVQGNEQFF.

This chain's CDR3 is CASSFNKRRSTYEQYF. The CDR3 nucleotides read TGTGCCAGCAGTTTCAACAAGCGGAGGTCGACCTACGAGCAGTACTTC. J is TRBJ2-7 and V is TRBV28; D might be TRBD2 (5 bases). The V gene's germline CDR1 is MDHEN and CDR2 SYDVKM. V lost 3 bases, J lost 2 bases, and 17 bases lay in between. The CDR3 spans 16 residues. Filled out from reference TRBV28 and TRBJ2-7, the complete variable domain reads DVKVTQSSRYLVKRTGEKVFLECVQDMDHENMFWYRQDPGLGLRLIYFSYDVKMKEKGDIPEGYSVSREKKERFSLILESASTNQTSMYLCASSFNKRRSTYEQYFGPGTRLTVT.

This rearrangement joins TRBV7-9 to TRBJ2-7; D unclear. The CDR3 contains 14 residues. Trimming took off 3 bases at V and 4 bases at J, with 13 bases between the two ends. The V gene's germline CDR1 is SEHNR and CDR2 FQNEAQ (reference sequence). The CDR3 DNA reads TGTGCCAGCAGCTTTGGCGGAAGCCAATACGAGCAGTACTTC. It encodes CASSFGGSQYEQYF.

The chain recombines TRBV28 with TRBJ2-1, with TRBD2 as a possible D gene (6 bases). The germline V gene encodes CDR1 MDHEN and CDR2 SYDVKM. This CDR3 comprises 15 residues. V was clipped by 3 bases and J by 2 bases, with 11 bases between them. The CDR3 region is CASSFTGVTYNEQFF. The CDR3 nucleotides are TGTGCCAGCAGTTTTACGGGAGTGACCTACAATGAGCAGTTCTTC.

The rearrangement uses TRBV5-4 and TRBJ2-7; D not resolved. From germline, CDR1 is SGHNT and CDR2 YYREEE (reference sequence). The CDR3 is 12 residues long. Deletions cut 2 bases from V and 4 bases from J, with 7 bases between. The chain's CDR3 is CASSFDKYEQYF. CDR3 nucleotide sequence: TGTGCCAGCAGCTTCGACAAGTACGAGCAGTACTTC.

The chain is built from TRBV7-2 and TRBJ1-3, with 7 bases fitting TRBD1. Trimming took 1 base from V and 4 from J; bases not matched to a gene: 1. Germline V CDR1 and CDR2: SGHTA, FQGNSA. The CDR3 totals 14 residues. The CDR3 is CASSLEGGGNTIYF. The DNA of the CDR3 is TGTGCCAGCAGCTTAGAAGGGGGCGGAAACACCATATATTTT.

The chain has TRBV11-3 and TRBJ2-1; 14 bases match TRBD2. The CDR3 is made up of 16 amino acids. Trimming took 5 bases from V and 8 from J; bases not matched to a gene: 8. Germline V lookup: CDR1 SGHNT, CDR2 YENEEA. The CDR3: CASSLGTSGSFDEQFF. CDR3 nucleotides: TGTGCCAGCAGCCTCGGGACTAGCGGGAGTTTCGATGAGCAGTTCTTC. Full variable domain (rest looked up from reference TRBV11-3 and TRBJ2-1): EAGVVQSPRYKIIEKKQPVAFWCNPISGHNTLYWYLQNLGQGPELLIRYENEEAVDDSQLPKDRFSAERLKGVDSTLKIQPAELGDSAVYLCASSLGTSGSFDEQFFGPGTRLTVL.

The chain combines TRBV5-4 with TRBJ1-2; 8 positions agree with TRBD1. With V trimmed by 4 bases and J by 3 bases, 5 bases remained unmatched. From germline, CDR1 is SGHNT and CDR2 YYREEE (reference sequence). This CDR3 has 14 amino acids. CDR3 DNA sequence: TGTGCCAGCAGCACGGGGACAGGCGACTATGGCTACACCTTC. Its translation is CASSTGTGDYGYTF.

The CDR3: CASSRGAGGSYEQYF. The CDR3 coding sequence is TGTGCCAGTAGTCGCGGAGCGGGGGGCTCCTACGAGCAGTACTTC. This chain uses TRBV19 with TRBJ2-7; TRBD2 aligns across 9 bases. Germline V gene lookup returns CDR1 LNHDA and CDR2 SQIVND (reference sequence). The CDR3 is made up of 15 amino acids. V was pared by 5 bases and J by 0 bases, with 5 bases of the junction left unmatched.

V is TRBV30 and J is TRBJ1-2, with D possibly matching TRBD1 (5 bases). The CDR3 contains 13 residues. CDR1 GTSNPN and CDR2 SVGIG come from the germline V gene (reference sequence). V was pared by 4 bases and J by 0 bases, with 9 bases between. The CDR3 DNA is TGTGCCTGGAATCAGGGAACTAACTATGGCTACACCTTC. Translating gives CAWNQGTNYGYTF.

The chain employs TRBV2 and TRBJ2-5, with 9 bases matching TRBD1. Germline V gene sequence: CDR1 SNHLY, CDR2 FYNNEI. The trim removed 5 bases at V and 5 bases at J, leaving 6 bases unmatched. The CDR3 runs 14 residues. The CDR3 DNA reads TGTGCCAGCAGTCCGGGACAGGGCCGGGAGACCCAGTACTTC. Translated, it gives CASSPGQGRETQYF.